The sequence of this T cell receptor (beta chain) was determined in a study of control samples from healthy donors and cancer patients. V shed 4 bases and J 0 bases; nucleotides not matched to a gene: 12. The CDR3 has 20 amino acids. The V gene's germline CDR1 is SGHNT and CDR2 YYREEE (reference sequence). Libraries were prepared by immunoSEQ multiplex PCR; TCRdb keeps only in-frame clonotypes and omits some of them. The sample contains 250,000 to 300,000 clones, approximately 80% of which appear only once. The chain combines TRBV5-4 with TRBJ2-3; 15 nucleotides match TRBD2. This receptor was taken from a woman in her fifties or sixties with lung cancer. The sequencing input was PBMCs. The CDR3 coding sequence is TGTGCCAGCAGCAAAAAGAGGACTAGCGGGGGGGCTACTAGCACAGATACGCAGTATTTT. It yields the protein CASSKKRTSGGATSTDTQYF.